The clone carrying this TCR beta chain was observed once. What it recognizes is unknown. The sample comes from a study of long-term antiretroviral therapy in people with HIV. They ran version v3.0 of the immunoSEQ assay at survey level. Profiled with immunoSEQ multiplex PCR; TCRdb holds only in-frame clones, not every one. The sample carries about 20,000 clones, approximately 80% recorded once. V lost 2 bases, J lost 0 bases, and 14 bases lay in between. The germline V gene encodes CDR1 SGHVS and CDR2 FQNEAQ. The CDR3 is 17 residues long. Findings and caveats of the study: In HIV, the repertoires covered a tighter span of CDR3 lengths than in controls.

This clonotype originated in a woman aged 40 to 49 with HIV. The rearrangement links TRBV7-8 to TRBJ1-5, with D possibly TRBD1 on 6 matching bases. Source: unsorted PBMCs, taken 1.2 years after starting antiretroviral therapy. CDR3 region: CASSLMAGDYSNQPQHF. The CDR3 coding sequence is TGTGCCAGCAGCTTAATGGCAGGGGATTATAGCAATCAGCCCCAGCATTTT. Drawing the rest from reference TRBV7-8 and TRBJ1-5, the complete variable domain is GAGVSQSPRYKVAKRGQDVALRCDPISGHVSLFWYQQALGQGPEFLTYFQNEAQLDKSGLPSDRFFAERPEGSVSTLKIQRTQQEDSAVYLCASSLMAGDYSNQPQHFGDGTRLSIL.